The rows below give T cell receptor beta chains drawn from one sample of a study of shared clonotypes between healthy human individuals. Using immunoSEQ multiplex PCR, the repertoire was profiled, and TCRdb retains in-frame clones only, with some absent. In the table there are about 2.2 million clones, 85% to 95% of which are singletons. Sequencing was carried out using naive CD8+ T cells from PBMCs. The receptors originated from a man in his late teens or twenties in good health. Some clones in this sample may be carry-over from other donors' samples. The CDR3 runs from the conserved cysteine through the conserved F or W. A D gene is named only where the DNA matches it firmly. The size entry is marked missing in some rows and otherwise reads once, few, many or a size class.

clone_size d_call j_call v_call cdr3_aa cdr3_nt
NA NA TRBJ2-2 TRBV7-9 CASSGPASVYTGELFF TGTGCCAGCAGCGGTCCGGCGTCTGTGTACACCGGGGAGCTGTTTTTT
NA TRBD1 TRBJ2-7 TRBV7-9 CASSWGTGLTYEQYF TGTGCCAGCAGCTGGGGGACAGGGCTTACCTACGAGCAGTACTTC
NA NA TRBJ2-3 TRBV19 CASSDRSSQYF TGTGCCAGTAGTGACAGGTCCAGCCAGTATTTT
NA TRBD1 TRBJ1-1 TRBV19 CASSILPGQGSEAFF TGTGCCAGTAGTATCTTGCCGGGACAGGGAAGTGAAGCTTTCTTT
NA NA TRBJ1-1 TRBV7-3 CASSPTGPRNTEAFF TGTGCCAGCAGTCCTACGGGGCCCCGGAACACTGAAGCTTTCTTT
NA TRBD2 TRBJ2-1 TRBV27 CASSFGGSGNEQFF TGTGCCAGCAGTTTCGGCGGGAGTGGGAATGAGCAGTTCTTC
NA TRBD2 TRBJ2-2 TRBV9 CASSVEGTTTGELFF TGTGCCAGCAGCGTAGAGGGGACTACCACCGGGGAGCTGTTTTTT
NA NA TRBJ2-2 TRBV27 CASSLLIGRNTGELFF TGTGCCAGCAGTTTATTGATAGGGAGGAACACCGGGGAGCTGTTTTTT
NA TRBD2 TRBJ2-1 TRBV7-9 CASSPPRLAGVWNEQFF TGTGCCAGCAGCCCGCCCCGACTAGCGGGAGTATGGAATGAGCAGTTCTTC
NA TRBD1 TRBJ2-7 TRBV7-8 CASSPSDRARHEQYF TGTGCCAGCAGCCCAAGCGACAGGGCCAGGCACGAGCAGTACTTC
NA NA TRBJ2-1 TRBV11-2 CASSFAWGAGAVYNEQFF TGTGCCAGCAGCTTTGCCTGGGGGGCGGGAGCGGTCTACAATGAGCAGTTCTTC
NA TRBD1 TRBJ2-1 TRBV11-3 CASSLGGTAGVHEQFF TGTGCCAGCAGCTTAGGTGGGACAGCCGGTGTGCATGAGCAGTTCTTC
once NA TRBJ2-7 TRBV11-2 CASSLEIGGSYEQYF TGTGCCAGCAGCTTAGAGATAGGGGGCTCCTACGAGCAGTACTTC
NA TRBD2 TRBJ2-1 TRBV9 CASSGRLAGDLDEQFF TGTGCCAGCAGTGGTCGACTAGCGGGAGACTTGGATGAGCAGTTCTTC
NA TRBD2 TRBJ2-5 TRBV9 CASSFGLADPQETQYF TGTGCCAGCAGCTTTGGACTAGCGGACCCCCAGGAGACCCAGTACTTC
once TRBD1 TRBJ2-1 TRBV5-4 CASSDPRTGGQNEQFF TGTGCCAGCAGCGACCCCCGGACAGGGGGCCAAAATGAGCAGTTCTTC
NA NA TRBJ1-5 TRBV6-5 CASSLSGSAGNQPQHF TGTGCCAGCAGTTTGTCGGGGTCGGCAGGCAATCAGCCCCAGCATTTT
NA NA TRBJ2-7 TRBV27 CASSPSSYEQYF TGTGCCAGCAGCCCTAGTTCCTACGAGCAGTACTTC
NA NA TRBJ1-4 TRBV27 CASSLNGEKLFF TGTGCCAGCAGTTTAAACGGAGAAAAACTGTTTTTT
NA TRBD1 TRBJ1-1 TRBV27 CASSTTRGPGTEAFF TGTGCCAGCAGTACAACCAGGGGGCCAGGCACTGAAGCTTTCTTT
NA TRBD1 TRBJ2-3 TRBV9 CASSVGGTGDNTQYF TGTGCCAGCAGCGTAGGTGGGACAGGGGACAATACGCAGTATTTT
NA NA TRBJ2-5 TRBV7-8 CASSLAGGETQYF TGTGCCAGCAGCTTAGCAGGAGGAGAGACCCAGTACTTC
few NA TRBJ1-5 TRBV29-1 CSVAVDGNQPQHF TGCAGCGTTGCCGTTGACGGGAATCAGCCCCAGCATTTT